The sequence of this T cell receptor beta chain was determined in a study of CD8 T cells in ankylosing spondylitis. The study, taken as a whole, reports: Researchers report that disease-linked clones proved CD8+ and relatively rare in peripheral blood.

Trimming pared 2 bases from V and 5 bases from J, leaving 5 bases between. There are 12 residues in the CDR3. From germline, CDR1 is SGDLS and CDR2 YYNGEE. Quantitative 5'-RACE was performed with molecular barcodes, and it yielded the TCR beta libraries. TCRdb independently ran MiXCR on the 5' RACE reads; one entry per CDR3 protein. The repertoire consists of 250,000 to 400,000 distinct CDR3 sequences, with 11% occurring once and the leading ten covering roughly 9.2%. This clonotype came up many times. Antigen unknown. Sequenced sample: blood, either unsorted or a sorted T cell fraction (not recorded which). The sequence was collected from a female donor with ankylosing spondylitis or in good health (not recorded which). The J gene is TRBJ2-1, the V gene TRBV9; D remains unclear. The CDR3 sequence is CASSVTDNEQFF. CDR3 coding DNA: TGTGCCAGCAGCGTGACCGACAATGAGCAGTTCTTC. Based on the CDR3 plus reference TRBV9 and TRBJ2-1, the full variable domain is DSGVTQTPKHLITATGQRVTLRCSPRSGDLSVYWYQQSLDQGLQFLIQYYNGEERAKGNILERFSAQQFPDLHSELNLSSLELGDSALYFCASSVTDNEQFFGPGTRLTVL.